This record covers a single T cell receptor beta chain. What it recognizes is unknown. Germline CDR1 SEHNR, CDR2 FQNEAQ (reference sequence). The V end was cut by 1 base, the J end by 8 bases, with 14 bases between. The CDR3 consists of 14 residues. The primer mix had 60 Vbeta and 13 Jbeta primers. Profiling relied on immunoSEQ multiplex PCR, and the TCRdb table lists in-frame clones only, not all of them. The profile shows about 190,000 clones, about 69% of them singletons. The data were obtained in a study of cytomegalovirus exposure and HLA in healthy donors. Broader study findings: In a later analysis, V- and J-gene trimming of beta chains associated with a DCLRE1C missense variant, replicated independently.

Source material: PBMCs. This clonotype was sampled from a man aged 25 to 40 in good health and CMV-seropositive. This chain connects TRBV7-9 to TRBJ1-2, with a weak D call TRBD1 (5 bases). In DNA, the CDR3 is TGTGCCAGCAGCTTAGTCCCAGGGCTGAAAGGCTACACCTTC. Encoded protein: CASSLVPGLKGYTF.